Following are 9 T cell receptor beta chains from one sample sequenced in a study of Graves' ophthalmopathy and Graves' hyperthyroidism. Amplification from RNA transcripts yielded the TCR beta CDR3 regions. First-round RT-PCR with HTBI primers preceded a second-round multiplex PCR. TCRdb recomputed calls from the multiplex PCR reads with MiXCR, one row per CDR3 protein. The sample carries about 640,000 distinct CDR3 sequences, about two fifths recorded once. Sequencing used peripheral blood. The source is an adult man with Graves' ophthalmopathy.

This clonotype has ten or more counts. This chain uses TRBV5-4 with TRBJ1-5; TRBD1 is a possible D gene (5 bases). Germline lookup yields CDR1 SGHNT and CDR2 YYREEE (reference sequence). Trimming pared 0 bases from V and 7 bases from J, leaving 11 bases between. The CDR3 has 14 residues. This CDR3 reads CASSLAGTGQPQHF. The CDR3 DNA reads TGTGCCAGCAGCTTGGCGGGGACTGGGCAGCCCCAGCATTTT. Variable domain in full (rest from reference TRBV5-4 and TRBJ1-5): ETGVTQSPTHLIKTRGQQVTLRCSSQSGHNTVSWYQQALGQGPQFIFQYYREEENGRGNFPPRFSGLQFPNYSSELNVNALELDDSALYLCASSLAGTGQPQHFGDGTRLSIL.

This clonotype came up many times. The chain couples TRBV9 to TRBJ1-3; tentative D call: TRBD1 (5 bases). CDR3 length: 17 amino acids. Trimming cost V 4 bases and J 0 bases, with 17 bases left between them. CDR1 is SGDLS and CDR2 is YYNGEE in the germline V gene. Here the CDR3 reads CASSPRGGFDSGNTIYF. DNA for the CDR3: TGTGCCAGCAGCCCTCGGGGGGGGTTTGACTCTGGAAACACCATATATTTT.

To note about this clonotype: An end of the junction does not agree with germline; a read error may underlie this. The chain has TRBV10-3 and TRBJ1-6; 7 bases agree with TRBD1. The CDR3 is made up of 16 amino acids. From germline, CDR1 is ENHRY and CDR2 SYGVKD. CDR3 amino acids: CASSESLDRPYSPLHF. In DNA, the CDR3 is TGTGCCAGCAGTGAATCCCTGGACAGGCCATATTCACCCCTCCACTTT.

The chain carries TRBV28 and TRBJ2-7, with 7 bases identical to TRBD1. The V gene's germline CDR1 is MDHEN and CDR2 SYDVKM. Losses at the gene ends were 4 bases for V and 3 bases for J; bases not matched to a gene: 9. This CDR3 is built from 15 residues. CDR3 DNA: TGTGCCAGCAGTTCAGCCGGGACAGACCGCTACGAGCAGTACTTC. Translation: CASSSAGTDRYEQYF.

This clonotype was seen many times. The chain carries TRBV6-1 and TRBJ2-7, with D possibly being TRBD2 (6 bases). Trimming cost V 5 bases and J 2 bases, with 16 bases left between them. Germline CDR1 is MNHNS and CDR2 is SASEGT. The length of the CDR3 is 15 residues. CDR3 sequence reads: CASSRGGVGTYEQYF. CDR3 bases: TGTGCCAGCAGTCGAGGAGGGGTTGGAACCTACGAGCAGTACTTC.

The chain joins TRBV7-2 to TRBJ2-7, with 8 nucleotides matching TRBD2. In germline, CDR1 is SGHTA, CDR2 FQGNSA. After removal of 2 bases from V and 4 bases from J, the junction contained 7 bases not matched to a gene. This CDR3 comprises 15 residues. The CDR3, as DNA: TGTGCCAGCAGCTTATATGGCGGGGGGAATTACGAGCAGTACTTC. Protein product: CASSLYGGGNYEQYF.

This rearrangement joins TRBV29-1 to TRBJ2-7, with TRBD1 identical over 9 bases. The CDR3 sequence is 13 residues long. V lost 6 bases to trimming and J lost 7 bases; unmatched junction nucleotides: 10. CDR1 is SQVTM and CDR2 is ANQGSEA in the germline V gene. The CDR3 coding sequence is TGCAGCGTCCCCTCCGGGACAGGGCGTGAGCAGTACTTC. Translating it yields CSVPSGTGREQYF.

V usage is TRBV9 and J usage is TRBJ1-6; 9 bases are a match to TRBD1. Looked up from germline, CDR1 is SGDLS and CDR2 is YYNGEE. The CDR3 loop spans 12 amino acids. V trimming: 4 bases; J trimming: 13 bases; junction bases outside the gene matches: 3. The CDR3 spells CASSPQGAPLHF. In nucleotides, the CDR3 is TGTGCCAGCAGCCCACAGGGGGCGCCCCTCCACTTT.

This chain joins TRBV25-1 and TRBJ1-1; D might be TRBD1 (6 bases). The CDR3 has 16 amino acids. Germline CDR1 reads MGHDK; CDR2 reads SYGVNS. V lost 5 bases and J 5 bases, leaving 21 bases between the germline ends. The CDR3 nucleotides are TGTGCCAGCAGTTACAAGGGGGGAGTACCTGGAACTGAAGCTTTCTTT. It yields the protein CASSYKGGVPGTEAFF.